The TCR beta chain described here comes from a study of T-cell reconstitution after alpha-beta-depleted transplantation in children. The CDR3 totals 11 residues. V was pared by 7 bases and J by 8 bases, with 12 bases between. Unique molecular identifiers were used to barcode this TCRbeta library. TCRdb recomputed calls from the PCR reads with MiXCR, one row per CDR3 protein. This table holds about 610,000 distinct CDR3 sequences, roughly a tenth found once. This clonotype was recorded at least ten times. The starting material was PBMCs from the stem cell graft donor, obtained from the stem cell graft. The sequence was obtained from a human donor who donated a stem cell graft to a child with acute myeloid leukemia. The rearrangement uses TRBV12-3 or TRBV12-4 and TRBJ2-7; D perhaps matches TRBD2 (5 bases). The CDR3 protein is CASTMTTKQYF. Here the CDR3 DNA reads TGTGCCAGCACCATGACTACGAAGCAGTACTTC.